This T cell receptor beta chain came from a study of regulatory T cells in long-lasting Graves disease. Relying on iRepertoire HTBI primers and Arm-PCR of CDR3 regions, the team built TCR beta libraries. TCRdb re-called the multiplex PCR reads with MiXCR, one entry per CDR3 protein. Of some 560,000 distinct CDR3 sequences listed, around 15% are singletons. Regarding time point: newly diagnosed GD, antithyroid drugs for less than 3 months. The TCR library used RNA extracted from PBMCs. The germline CDR1 and CDR2 sequences are SGHTA and FQGNSA. The CDR3 is 15 amino acids. V lost 5 bases, J lost 8 bases, and 8 bases stayed unmatched. This sample was also put to use in a study of T cells in Graves' hyperthyroidism and ophthalmopathy.

The gene calls are TRBV7-2 and TRBJ2-1; 11 nucleotides agree with TRBD2. The receptor comes from a woman aged 40 to 65 with Graves disease. The sample in question was peripheral blood mononuclear cells (PBMCs), obtained at new diagnosis, from a patient treated with antithyroid drugs. The CDR3 DNA follows: TGTGCCAGCAGCCAGGGACTAGCGGCCAGGGATGAGCAGTTCTTC. It yields the protein CASSQGLAARDEQFF.